The 6 T cell receptor beta chains listed next were all sequenced from one sample in a study of cytomegalovirus exposure and HLA in healthy donors. The PCR contained 60 Vbeta and 13 Jbeta primers. Some clones are missing from TCRdb's copy, which holds only in-frame ones; the method was immunoSEQ multiplex PCR. The sample's table shows 95,000 to 150,000 clones. The sequencing input was PBMCs. The receptors were sampled from a man in his thirties or forties in good health and CMV-seronegative.

Regarding this clone: Other DNA sequences from this sample encode an identical CDR3 as well. This chain links TRBV27 with TRBJ1-5; TRBD1 aligns across 9 bases. V lost 5 bases, J lost 4 bases, and 6 bases stayed unmatched. The CDR3 length is 15 residues. The germline CDR1 and CDR2 sequences are MNHEY and SMNVEV (reference sequence). The CDR3 DNA reads TGTGCCAGCAGTCTCGGACAGGGGTTTAATCAGCCCCAGCATTTT. Translation: CASSLGQGFNQPQHF.

This sequence joins TRBV5-4 and TRBJ2-1, with TRBD2 matching over 8 bases. The CDR3 contains 15 residues. V shed 4 bases, J shed 8 bases, and the junction held 11 bases outside the gene matches. The germline V gene has CDR1 SGHNT and CDR2 YYREEE (reference sequence). CDR3 residues: CASSPQRGGQDEQFF. CDR3 DNA sequence: TGTGCCAGCAGCCCTCAACGGGGGGGGCAGGATGAGCAGTTCTTC.

The chain recombines TRBV7-9 with TRBJ2-3; 11 positions match TRBD2. This CDR3 has 18 amino acids. V trimming: 2 bases; J trimming: 5 bases; junction bases outside the gene matches: 12. The germline CDR1 and CDR2 sequences are SEHNR and FQNEAQ (reference sequence). This chain's CDR3 is CASSLNLLAGGGRDTQYF. The CDR3 bases are TGTGCCAGCAGCTTAAATCTTCTAGCGGGAGGAGGGCGAGATACGCAGTATTTT.

The rearrangement joins TRBV28 to TRBJ1-2; possible D gene TRBD1, 6 bases. This CDR3 has 14 amino acids. The germline gives CDR1 MDHEN, CDR2 SYDVKM. V lost 6 bases to trimming and J lost 6 bases, with 17 bases between them. The CDR3 DNA reads TGTGCCAGCAGACCCATGAGGGGGATGGATGGCTACACCTTC. Its protein product is CASRPMRGMDGYTF.

The chain combines TRBV11-2 with TRBJ2-7, with a tentative D call TRBD1 (6 bases). V was trimmed by 3 bases and J by 3 bases, leaving 9 bases between them. The CDR3 covers 13 residues. Germline V gives CDR1 SGHAT, CDR2 FQNNGV. CDR3 coding DNA: TGTGCCAGCAGCTTTTCAGGGGACTACGAGCAGTACTTC. Residues: CASSFSGDYEQYF.

The chain joins TRBV30 to TRBJ1-6; TRBD1 agrees at 9 bases. The V gene end was trimmed by 2 bases and the J gene end by 6 bases; junction bases not matched to a gene: 8. The CDR3 consists of 16 residues. Germline V CDR1 and CDR2: GTSNPN, SVGIG (reference sequence). This CDR3 reads CAWSRVGQGTNSPLHF. CDR3 coding DNA: TGTGCCTGGAGTAGGGTCGGACAGGGGACTAATTCACCCCTCCACTTT. Using reference TRBV30 and TRBJ1-6 for the parts outside the CDR3, the full variable domain is SQTIHQWPATLVQPVGSPLSLECTVEGTSNPNLYWYRQAAGRGLQLLFYSVGIGQISSEVPQNLSASRPQDRQFILSSKKLLLSDSGFYLCAWSRVGQGTNSPLHFGNGTRLTVT.